The source of this TCR beta chain is a study of blood T cell repertoires in COVID-19. Study summary: Italy, Spain and the United States were the sources of the convalescent and acute COVID-19 samples. Sample material is recorded as cDNA or gDNA derived from T cells, B-cell-depleted T cells, or PBMCs.

Methods used by the authors: Counts of nucleated cells, estimated from reference gene primer amplification, were obtained. Profiling relied on immunoSEQ multiplex PCR, and the TCRdb table lists in-frame clones only, not all of them. That table supplies the V and J calls and clone size; D and trimming were determined from the DNA. The sample comprises about 240,000 clones, around 86% of which are singletons, and around 12% rests with the top ten. This CDR3 region has 13 residues. The V gene lost 5 bases and the J gene lost 1 base, with 9 bases spanning the gap. The V gene's germline CDR1 is SGHAT and CDR2 FQNNGV.

Sequencing used peripheral blood. The clonotype was recovered from a woman in her fifties or sixties with active or convalescent COVID-19. V gene TRBV11-2 combines with J gene TRBJ2-7, with a possible D match to TRBD1 (5 bases). The CDR3 loop reads CASSPPGSYEQYF. The CDR3 bases are TGTGCCAGCAGCCCTCCAGGGTCCTACGAGCAGTACTTC.